The sequence of this T cell receptor beta chain was determined in a study of CD8+ T cells in alopecia areata. Study at large: Percent of scalp involved defined treated patients' severity scores.

Treatment denoted: oral pan-JAK inhibitor, 5-10 mg twice daily. Sorted populations comprised CD4+ and CD8+ T cells obtained from PBMCs. cDNA reverse transcribed from extracted RNA served as the sequencing template. Produced via immunoSEQ multiplex PCR; TCRdb's table is partial and in-frame only. Of more than 90,000 clones listed, approximately 60% were seen once; the top ten hold 15%. On this clone itself: Its cognate antigen is unknown.

Findings of the study overall: Affected lesional scalp, above all in alopecia totalis/universalis, was more clonal than normal scalp.

The V end was cut by 2 bases, the J end by 10 bases, with 19 bases between. CDR3 length equals 15 residues. Germline V gene lookup returns CDR1 SGHRS and CDR2 YFSETQ. The chain uses TRBV5-1 and TRBJ2-1; perhaps TRBD1 as D (6 bases). The source material was CD8+ T cells sorted from blood, sampled at week 4, from a patient treated with tofacitinib. This clonotype was sampled from a human donor with alopecia areata. CDR3 in amino acids: CASSFFTGQGAEQFF. DNA of the CDR3: TGCGCCAGCAGCTTCTTTACAGGGCAGGGAGCGGAGCAGTTCTTC.